The clone carrying this TCR beta chain appeared a few times. Its antigen is unidentified. Semi-nested PCR with Nested Universal Primer A followed constant-region reverse priming of full-length variable regions. TCRdb recomputed calls from the 5' RACE reads with MiXCR, one row per CDR3 protein. Here the sample spans about 12,000 distinct CDR3 sequences, about 51% being singletons. This CDR3 has 14 amino acids. Germline V gene sequence: CDR1 SGHRS, CDR2 YFSETQ. Trimming cost V 3 bases and J 0 bases, with 6 bases left between them. General study results and limits: In terms of TCR gene usage, tumor memory CD4+ T cells clustered together with blood and lymph node memory CD4+ cells, as well as with lymph node naive CD4+ cells.

Treg sorting used a CD4+CD25+CD127-/low gate. This sequence joins TRBV5-1 and TRBJ2-2, with no clear D. This TCR derives from a female donor with breast cancer. The sequencing sample was made of tumor-infiltrating Tregs sorted from the breast tumor. CDR3 sequence: CASSYVSNTGELFF. CDR3 coding DNA: TGCGCCAGCAGCTACGTCTCGAACACCGGGGAGCTGTTTTTT. The variable domain in full, completed from reference TRBV5-1 and TRBJ2-2, reads KAGVTQTPRYLIKTRGQQVTLSCSPISGHRSVSWYQQTPGQGLQFLFEYFSETQRNKGNFPGRFSGRQFSNSRSEMNVSTLELGDSALYLCASSYVSNTGELFFGEGSRLTVL.